A selection of T cell receptor beta chains follows, all from one sample in a study of patients and donors after allogeneic stem cell transplantation. TCRdb re-called the RT-PCR reads with MiXCR, one entry per CDR3 protein. The sample includes around 150,000 distinct CDR3 sequences, 37% seen only once; the top ten take roughly 52%. Sequences were obtained from blood, either unsorted or a sorted T cell fraction (not recorded which). Every receptor here comes from a human donor who was either an allogeneic HSCT recipient or a stem cell or donor lymphocyte infusion donor (not recorded which). It is not recorded whose cells these are; they may come from a transplant donor. The CDR3 runs from the conserved cysteine through the conserved F or W. A D gene is named only where the DNA matches it firmly. Some rows mark clone size as missing; the rest say once, few, many or name a class of expanded clone.

TRBV7-6	TRBJ1-1	-	few	13	CASSLGGVGEAFF	TGTGCCAGCAGCCTGGGGGGCGTGGGTGAAGCTTTCTTT
TRBV5-5	TRBJ1-1	TRBD1	-	16	CASSSPGRGLNTEAFF	TGTGCCAGCAGCTCCCCGGGCAGGGGGCTGAACACTGAAGCTTTCTTT
TRBV5-1	TRBJ2-7	-	few	13	CASSHSPSYEQYF	TGCGCCAGCAGCCACAGTCCCTCCTACGAGCAGTACTTC
TRBV12-3/TRBV12-4	TRBJ2-2	-	few	11	CASSGSGELFF	TGTGCCAGCAGCGGGTCCGGGGAGCTGTTTTTT
TRBV10-3	TRBJ1-2	TRBD1	-	13	CAIRTTGMDGYTF	TGTGCCATCAGGACGACAGGGATGGATGGCTACACCTTC
TRBV4-2	TRBJ1-6	-	-	15	CASGTPERVGSPLHF	TGTGCCTCCGGGACACCTGAAAGAGTTGGTTCACCCCTCCACTTT
TRBV13	TRBJ2-7	TRBD1	-	15	CASSYLLRQGPEQYF	TGTGCCAGCAGCTACCTCTTAAGACAGGGACCCGAGCAGTACTTC
TRBV7-2	TRBJ2-5	-	few	14	CASSLKASLGTQYF	TGTGCCAGCAGCTTAAAAGCGAGTCTGGGGACCCAGTACTTC
TRBV6-2/TRBV6-3	TRBJ1-2	-	-	12	CASRPGTAGYTF	TGTGCCAGCAGGCCGGGGACGGCGGGCTACACCTTC
TRBV9	TRBJ1-2	-	few	14	CASSVVSTPNGYTF	TGTGCCAGCAGCGTAGTGTCAACCCCCAATGGCTACACCTTC
TRBV10-3	TRBJ1-2	-	-	16	CAISESNREENYGYTF	TGTGCCATCAGTGAGTCGAACAGGGAGGAAAACTATGGCTACACCTTC
TRBV5-1	TRBJ2-1	-	few	14	CASSLTEPYNEQFF	TGCGCCAGCAGCTTGACAGAGCCCTACAATGAGCAGTTCTTC
TRBV12-3/TRBV12-4	TRBJ1-1	-	-	13	CASSAGHGFEAFF	TGTGCCAGCAGTGCGGGACACGGATTTGAGGCTTTCTTT
TRBV7-2	TRBJ1-6	-	many	13	CASSLFGDRPLHF	TGTGCCAGCAGCTTATTTGGAGACAGGCCACTCCACTTT
TRBV12-3/TRBV12-4	TRBJ1-1	-	many	12	CASSLIPPEAFF	TGTGCCAGCAGTTTAATACCCCCTGAAGCTTTCTTT
TRBV23-1	TRBJ1-1	-	many	17	CASSQCFWGQKNTEAFF	TGCGCCAGCAGTCAATGCTTTTGGGGTCAAAAGAACACTGAAGCTTTCTTT
TRBV6-1	TRBJ1-2	TRBD1	few	15	CASSGSGTDSYGYTF	TGTGCCAGCAGTGGCTCAGGGACAGATTCCTATGGCTACACCTTC
TRBV28	TRBJ1-6	-	-	11	CASRANSPLHF	TGTGCCAGCAGGGCAAATTCACCCCTCCACTTT
TRBV6-5	TRBJ1-2	-	few	14	CASRPQGYRYGYTF	TGTGCCAGCAGACCACAGGGATACCGCTATGGCTACACCTTC
TRBV12-3/TRBV12-4	TRBJ1-5	-	-	13	CASSPRGDQPQHF	TGTGCCAGCAGCCCGAGGGGAGATCAGCCCCAGCATTTT
TRBV6-2/TRBV6-3	TRBJ2-3	-	few	15	CASGVLGGGTDTQYF	TGTGCCAGCGGGGTTTTGGGAGGCGGCACAGATACGCAGTATTTT
TRBV6-5	TRBJ2-1	TRBD2	-	16	CASSYSSGGPYNEQFF	TGTGCCAGCAGTTACTCTAGCGGGGGTCCCTACAATGAGCAGTTCTTC
TRBV20-1	TRBJ2-7	TRBD1	-	15	CSARAPGQVAYEQYF	TGCAGTGCTAGAGCTCCGGGACAGGTAGCCTACGAGCAGTACTTC
TRBV19	TRBJ1-2	TRBD1	few	16	CASSITRGRQGAGYTF	TGTGCCAGTAGTATAACACGAGGGAGACAGGGTGCTGGCTACACCTTC
TRBV7-8	TRBJ2-5	-	few	10	CASMQETQYF	TGTGCCAGCATGCAAGAGACCCAGTACTTC
TRBV20-1	TRBJ1-1	TRBD1	few	15	CSARSTGKGNTEAFF	TGCAGTGCTAGATCGACAGGGAAAGGGAACACTGAAGCTTTCTTT
TRBV7-3	TRBJ1-2	-	-	15	CASSPGGERNYGYTF	TGTGCCAGCAGCCCAGGAGGGGAAAGGAACTATGGCTACACCTTC
TRBV12-3/TRBV12-4	TRBJ2-5	-	many	15	CASSPGGISQETQYF	TGTGCCAGCAGTCCCGGAGGGATCTCCCAAGAGACCCAGTACTTC
TRBV12-3/TRBV12-4	TRBJ1-2	TRBD1	many	12	CASSWTGLGYTF	TGTGCCAGCAGCTGGACAGGGTTGGGCTACACCTTC
TRBV6-6	TRBJ1-6	TRBD1	-	16	CASSYIGTGENSPLHF	TGTGCCAGCAGTTACATTGGGACAGGGGAAAACTCACCCCTCCACTTT
TRBV7-8	TRBJ2-2	-	-	17	CASSLPSGSANTGELFF	TGTGCCAGCAGCTTACCCTCCGGGTCCGCGAACACCGGGGAGCTGTTTTTT
TRBV3-1	TRBJ2-3	TRBD2	few	18	CASSRLTSGGAEADTQYF	TGTGCCAGCAGCCGTCTGACTAGCGGGGGGGCAGAAGCAGATACGCAGTATTTT
TRBV30	TRBJ2-5	-	-	12	CAWSVPSQTQYF	TGTGCCTGGAGTGTTCCTAGCCAGACCCAGTACTTC
TRBV12-3/TRBV12-4	TRBJ2-3	-	-	13	CASSHRVPDTQYF	TGTGCCAGCAGTCACAGGGTCCCAGATACGCAGTATTTT
TRBV12-3/TRBV12-4	TRBJ2-4	-	-	14	CASTWGREGNIQYF	TGTGCCAGCACCTGGGGCAGGGAAGGAAACATTCAGTACTTC
TRBV9	TRBJ1-1	-	-	16	CASSVGPQGTNTEAFF	TGTGCCAGCAGCGTAGGTCCTCAGGGGACGAACACTGAAGCTTTCTTT